This T cell receptor (beta chain) was sequenced in a study of T cell repertoires in cytomegalovirus infection. On the study more broadly: CMV infection plus the matching HLA type was flagged by public TCR beta signatures.

TCRdb called the reads again in MiXCR, with one record for every CDR3 protein. The data contain roughly 310,000 distinct CDR3 sequences, 15% to 20% of them seen just once; the ten biggest clones take up 12%. Study findings and constraints: CMV carriers with the relevant HLA were identified by cumulative public TCR beta family frequency. The ex vivo response showed dominance by HLA-C-restricted CMV-specific TCR beta clonotypes.

The trim removed 7 bases at V and 1 base at J, leaving 5 bases unmatched. This CDR3 has 14 amino acids. Germline loops: CDR1 MNHEY, CDR2 SVGEGT. This clonotype was counted many times. The target antigen is unknown. The rearrangement joins TRBV6-2 or TRBV6-3 to TRBJ2-3; TRBD2 matches 7 bases. The TCR was taken from a human donor in good health (CMV status not recorded). Some clones in this sample may be carry-over from other donors' samples. Sequencing input: PBMCs. CDR3: CASMAGEGTDTQYF. The CDR3 DNA is TGTGCCAGCATGGCGGGGGAGGGCACAGATACGCAGTATTTT.